This TCR beta chain comes out of a study of CD8+CD57+ T cells in acquired aplastic anemia. CDR1 and CDR2 (germline): SGHTA, FQGNSA. Unmatched junction bases numbered 22, after V lost 5 bases and J lost 4 bases. This CDR3 comprises 19 residues. Individuals selected for sequencing had exhibited CD8+CD57+ cell expansion on flow cytometry. CDR3 and TCR beta VDJ profiling relied on genomic DNA as the template. TCRdb reprocessed the reads with MiXCR, giving one entry per CDR3 protein. The sample includes about 120,000 distinct CDR3 sequences, 55% to 60% seen only once; the top ten take about 31%. V is TRBV7-2 and J is TRBJ2-5, with 7 bases that match TRBD2. Sequencing was performed on sorted CD4+, CD8+, or CD8+CD57+ T cells (not recorded which) from PBMCs. This receptor was obtained from a human donor with aplastic anemia. The CDR3 DNA follows: TGTGCCAGCAGCCGTCCCGTGGGCGGGGGAGGCGGGAGTTCAGAGACCCAGTACTTC. Translation: CASSRPVGGGGGSSETQYF.